The text below deals with one T cell receptor (beta chain). What it recognizes is unknown. Germline CDR1 is SGHAT and CDR2 is FQNNGV. V gave up 9 bases and J gave up 12 bases, with 15 bases separating them. The CDR3 has 11 amino acids. A J-beta primer mix and a sample-barcoded 5' primer were used in a second PCR of about 7 to 12 cycles. TCRdb reprocessed the 5' RACE reads via MiXCR and lists one record per CDR3 protein. The table includes 780,000 or so distinct CDR3 sequences, approximately 60% detected once. The source of the sample is a study of blood T cells in healthy people across ages. Study-wide results and caveats: CMV status of donors was not determined, possibly confounding expanded clonotype changes. Older individuals had lower TCR beta diversity per million T cells (the decline was roughly linear). No conclusive comparison of naive versus antigen-experienced cells was possible with unsorted PBMCs.

Researchers collected roughly 10 milliliters of peripheral blood from every single donor. The genes are TRBV11-2 and TRBJ2-1; a possible D gene is TRBD1 (6 bases). The source of this sequence is a man between 35 and 55 years old in good health. The sequenced sample was blood. CDR3 DNA: TGTGCCAGTAGAATACAGGGTTGGCAGTTCTTC. This gives the protein CASRIQGWQFF.